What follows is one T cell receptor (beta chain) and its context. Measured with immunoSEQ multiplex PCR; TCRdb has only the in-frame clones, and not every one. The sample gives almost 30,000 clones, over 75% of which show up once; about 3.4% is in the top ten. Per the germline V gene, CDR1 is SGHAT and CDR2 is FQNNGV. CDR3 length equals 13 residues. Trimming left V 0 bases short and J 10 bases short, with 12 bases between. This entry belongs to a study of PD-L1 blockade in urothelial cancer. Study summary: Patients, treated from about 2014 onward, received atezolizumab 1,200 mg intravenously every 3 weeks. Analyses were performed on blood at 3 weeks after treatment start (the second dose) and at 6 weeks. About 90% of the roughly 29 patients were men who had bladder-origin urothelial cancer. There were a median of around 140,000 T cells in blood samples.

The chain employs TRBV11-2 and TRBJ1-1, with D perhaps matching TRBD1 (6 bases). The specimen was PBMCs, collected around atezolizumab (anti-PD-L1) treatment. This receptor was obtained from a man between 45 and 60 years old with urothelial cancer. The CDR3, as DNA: TGTGCCAGCAGCTTAGACAGGGGACCATCAGCTTTCTTT. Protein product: CASSLDRGPSAFF.